Reported below is one T cell receptor (beta chain). Its antigen is undetermined. The data were taken from a study of cytomegalovirus exposure and HLA in healthy donors. Study-wide results and limits: Some V segments, TRBV6-2 and TRBV6-3 among them, were indistinguishable and were therefore excluded. Using a false discovery rate of 0.05, a later analysis showed that approximately 17,000 TCR beta sequences were associated with HLA alleles.

Primers included in the PCR were 60 Vbeta and 13 Jbeta primers. Clones were sequenced by immunoSEQ multiplex PCR, and TCRdb holds only the in-frame ones, with some missing. The sample carries approximately 260,000 clones, about 93% recorded once. In germline, CDR1 is MNHNY, CDR2 SVGAGI (reference sequence). This CDR3 region has 16 residues. The J segment lost 4 bases and the V segment lost 5 bases, leaving 7 bases of the junction unmatched. The chain combines TRBV6-6 with TRBJ1-6, with TRBD1 identical over 8 bases. The TCR originated in a girl aged 2-9 years in good health and CMV-seronegative. The specimen sequenced was PBMCs. CDR3 bases: TGTGCCAGCAGTACGCTTGACAGGGGTTATAATTCACCCCTCCACTTT. Translating gives CASSTLDRGYNSPLHF.